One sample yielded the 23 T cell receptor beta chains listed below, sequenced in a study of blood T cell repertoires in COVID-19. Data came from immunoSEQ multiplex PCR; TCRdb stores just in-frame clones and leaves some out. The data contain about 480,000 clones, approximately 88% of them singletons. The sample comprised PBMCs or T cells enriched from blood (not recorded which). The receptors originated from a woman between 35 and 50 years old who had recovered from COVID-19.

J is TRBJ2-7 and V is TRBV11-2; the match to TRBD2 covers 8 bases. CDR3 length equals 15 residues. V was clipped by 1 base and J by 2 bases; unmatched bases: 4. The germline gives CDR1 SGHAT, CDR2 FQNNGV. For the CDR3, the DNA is TGTGCCAGCAGCTTAGCCTCGGGAGGGGCCTACGAGCAGTACTTC. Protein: CASSLASGGAYEQYF.

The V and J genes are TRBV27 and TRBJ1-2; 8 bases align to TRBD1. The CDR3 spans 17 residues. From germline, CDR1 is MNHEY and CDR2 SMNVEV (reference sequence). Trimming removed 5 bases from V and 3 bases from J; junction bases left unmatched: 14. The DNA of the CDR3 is TGTGCCAGCAGTCCAAGGACAGGGAGTTTGGTAGACTATGGCTACACCTTC. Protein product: CASSPRTGSLVDYGYTF.

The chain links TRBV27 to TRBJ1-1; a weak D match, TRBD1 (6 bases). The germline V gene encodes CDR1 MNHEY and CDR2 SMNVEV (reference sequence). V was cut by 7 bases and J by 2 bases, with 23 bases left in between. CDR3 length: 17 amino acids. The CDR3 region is CASKPQGSGRANTEAFF. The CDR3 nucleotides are TGTGCCAGCAAACCCCAGGGGAGTGGGAGAGCAAACACTGAAGCTTTCTTT.

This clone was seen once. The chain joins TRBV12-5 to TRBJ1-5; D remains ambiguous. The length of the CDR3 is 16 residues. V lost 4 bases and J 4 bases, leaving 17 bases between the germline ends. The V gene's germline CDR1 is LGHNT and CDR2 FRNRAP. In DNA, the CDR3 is TGTGCTAGTGGTTGGATTCCGGGTCTTGGAAATCAGCCCCAGCATTTT. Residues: CASGWIPGLGNQPQHF.

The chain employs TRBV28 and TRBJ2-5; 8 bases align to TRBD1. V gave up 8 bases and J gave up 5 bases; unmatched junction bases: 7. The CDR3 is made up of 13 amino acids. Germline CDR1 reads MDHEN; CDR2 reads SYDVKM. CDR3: CASLMDREETQYF. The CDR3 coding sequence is TGTGCCAGCCTGATGGACAGGGAGGAGACCCAGTACTTC.

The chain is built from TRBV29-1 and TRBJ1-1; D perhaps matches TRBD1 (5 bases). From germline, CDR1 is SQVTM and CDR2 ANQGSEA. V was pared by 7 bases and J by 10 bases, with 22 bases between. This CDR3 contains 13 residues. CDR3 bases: TGCAGCGCCAAAGAACAGAGGCCCGGGGGAGCTTTCTTT. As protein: CSAKEQRPGGAFF.

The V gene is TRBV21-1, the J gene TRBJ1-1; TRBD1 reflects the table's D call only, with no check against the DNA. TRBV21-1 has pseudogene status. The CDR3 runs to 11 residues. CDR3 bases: TGTGCCAGCAACAGCAGAGCTGAAGCTTTCTTT. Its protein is CASNSRAEAFF.

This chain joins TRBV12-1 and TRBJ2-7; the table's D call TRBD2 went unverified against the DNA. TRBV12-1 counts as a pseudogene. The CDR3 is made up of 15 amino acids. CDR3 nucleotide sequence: TGTGCCAGCTTCCCCGGGCGGGAGAGGGAGGGCGAGCAGTACTTC. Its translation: CASFPGREREGEQYF.

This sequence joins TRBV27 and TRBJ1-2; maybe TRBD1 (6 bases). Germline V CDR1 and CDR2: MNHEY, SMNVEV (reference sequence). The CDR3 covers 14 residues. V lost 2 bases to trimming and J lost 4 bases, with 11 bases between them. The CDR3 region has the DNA TGTGCCAGCAGTTTACTCCCAGGGGTCTATGGCTACACCTTC. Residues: CASSLLPGVYGYTF.

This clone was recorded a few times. The CDR3 nucleotides read TGTGCCAGCAGTCCTGGGTCTAGCTACGAGCAGTACTTC. The encoded protein is CASSPGSSYEQYF. V and J are TRBV9 and TRBJ2-7; D ambiguous. CDR1 is SGDLS and CDR2 is YYNGEE in the germline V gene. The germline V and J ends were trimmed by 5 bases and 3 bases, with 12 bases remaining between them. The CDR3 is 13 residues long. Full variable domain (remainder filled in from reference TRBV9 and TRBJ2-7): DSGVTQTPKHLITATGQRVTLRCSPRSGDLSVYWYQQSLDQGLQFLIQYYNGEERAKGNILERFSAQQFPDLHSELNLSSLELGDSALYFCASSPGSSYEQYFGPGTRLTVT.

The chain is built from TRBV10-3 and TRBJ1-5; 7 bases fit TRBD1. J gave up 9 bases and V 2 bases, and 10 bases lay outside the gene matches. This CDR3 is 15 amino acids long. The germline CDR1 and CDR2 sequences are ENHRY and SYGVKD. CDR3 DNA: TGTGCCATCAGTGAGGGGGAGGCAGGGGGAAGGCCCCAGCATTTT. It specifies CAISEGEAGGRPQHF.

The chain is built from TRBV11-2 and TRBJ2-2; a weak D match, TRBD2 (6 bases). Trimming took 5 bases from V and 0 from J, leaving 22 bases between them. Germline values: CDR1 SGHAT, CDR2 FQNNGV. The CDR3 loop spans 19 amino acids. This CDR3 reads CASSRLDLVGRPNTGELFF. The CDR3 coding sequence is TGTGCCAGCAGCCGACTAGATCTGGTAGGGAGACCGAACACCGGGGAGCTGTTTTTT. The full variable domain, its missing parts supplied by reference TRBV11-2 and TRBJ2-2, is EAGVAQSPRYKIIEKRQSVAFWCNPISGHATLYWYQQILGQGPKLLIQFQNNGVVDDSQLPKDRFSAERLKGVDSTLKIQPAKLEDSAVYLCASSRLDLVGRPNTGELFFGEGSRLTVL.

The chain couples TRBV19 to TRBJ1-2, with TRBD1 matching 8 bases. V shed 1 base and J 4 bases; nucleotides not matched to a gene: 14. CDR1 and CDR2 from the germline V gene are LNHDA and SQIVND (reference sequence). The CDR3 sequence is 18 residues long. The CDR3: CASSIVRTGLPNGYGYTF. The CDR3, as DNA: TGTGCCAGTAGTATAGTGAGGACAGGGCTCCCGAACGGCTATGGCTACACCTTC.

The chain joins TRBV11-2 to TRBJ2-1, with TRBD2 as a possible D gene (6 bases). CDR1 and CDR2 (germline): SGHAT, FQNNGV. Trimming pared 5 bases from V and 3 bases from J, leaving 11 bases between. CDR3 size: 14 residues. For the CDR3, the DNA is TGTGCCAGCAGCCCTAGCGAGTTCTACAATGAGCAGTTCTTC. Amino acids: CASSPSEFYNEQFF.

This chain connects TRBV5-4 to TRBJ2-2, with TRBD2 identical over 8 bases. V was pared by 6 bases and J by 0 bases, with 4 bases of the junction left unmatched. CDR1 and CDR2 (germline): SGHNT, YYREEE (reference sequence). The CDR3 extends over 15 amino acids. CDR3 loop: CASISSGSNTGELFF. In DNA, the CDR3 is TGTGCCAGCATTTCTAGCGGGTCGAACACCGGGGAGCTGTTTTTT.

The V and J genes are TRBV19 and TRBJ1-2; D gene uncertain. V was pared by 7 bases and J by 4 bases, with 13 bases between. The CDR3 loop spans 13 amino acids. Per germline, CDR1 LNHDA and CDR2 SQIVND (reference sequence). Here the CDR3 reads CASKGRTFYGYTF. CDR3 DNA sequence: TGTGCCAGTAAGGGCAGGACTTTCTATGGCTACACCTTC.

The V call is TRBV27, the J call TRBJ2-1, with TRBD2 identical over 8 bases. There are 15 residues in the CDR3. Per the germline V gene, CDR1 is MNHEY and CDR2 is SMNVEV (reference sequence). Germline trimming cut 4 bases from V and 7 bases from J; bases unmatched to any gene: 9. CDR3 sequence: CASSWLASGRNEQFF. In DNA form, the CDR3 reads TGTGCCAGCAGTTGGCTGGCTAGCGGGCGGAATGAGCAGTTCTTC.

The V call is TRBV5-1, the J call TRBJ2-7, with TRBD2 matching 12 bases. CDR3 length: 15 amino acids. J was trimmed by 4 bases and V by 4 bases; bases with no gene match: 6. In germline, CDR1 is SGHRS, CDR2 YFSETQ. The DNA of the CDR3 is TGCGCCAGCAGCCCCCTAGCGGGAGGGCCTTACGAGCAGTACTTC. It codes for CASSPLAGGPYEQYF. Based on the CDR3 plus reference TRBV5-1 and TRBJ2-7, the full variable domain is KAGVTQTPRYLIKTRGQQVTLSCSPISGHRSVSWYQQTPGQGLQFLFEYFSETQRNKGNFPGRFSGRQFSNSRSEMNVSTLELGDSALYLCASSPLAGGPYEQYFGPGTRLTVT.

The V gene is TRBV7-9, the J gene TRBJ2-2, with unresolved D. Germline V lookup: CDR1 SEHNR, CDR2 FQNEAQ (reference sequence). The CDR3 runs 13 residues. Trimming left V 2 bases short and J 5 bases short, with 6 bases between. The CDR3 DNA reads TGTGCCAGCAGCTTAACAGAAACCGGGGAGCTGTTTTTT. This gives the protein CASSLTETGELFF. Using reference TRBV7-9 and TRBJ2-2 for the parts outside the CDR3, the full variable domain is DTGVSQNPRHKITKRGQNVTFRCDPISEHNRLYWYRQTLGQGPEFLTYFQNEAQLEKSRLLSDRFSAERPKGSFSTLEIQRTEQGDSAMYLCASSLTETGELFFGEGSRLTVL.

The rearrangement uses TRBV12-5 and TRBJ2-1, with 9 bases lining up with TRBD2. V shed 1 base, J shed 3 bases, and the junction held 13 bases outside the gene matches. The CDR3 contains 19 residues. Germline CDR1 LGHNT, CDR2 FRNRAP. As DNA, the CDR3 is TGTGCTAGTGGTTTGGCCCCCACTACGACTAGCGGTTACTACAATGAGCAGTTCTTC. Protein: CASGLAPTTTSGYYNEQFF.

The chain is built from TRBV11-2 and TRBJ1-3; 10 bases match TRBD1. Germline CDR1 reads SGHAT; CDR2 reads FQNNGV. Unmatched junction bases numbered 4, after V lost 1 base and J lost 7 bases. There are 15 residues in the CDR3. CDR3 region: CASSLVGQGLNTIYF. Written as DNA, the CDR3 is TGTGCCAGCAGCTTAGTGGGACAGGGGCTGAACACCATATATTTT.

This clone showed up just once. CDR3 bases: TGTGCCAGCAGCACTACAGGGCGGTGGGACTATGGCTACACCTTC. Translation: CASSTTGRWDYGYTF. The chain has TRBV7-9 and TRBJ1-2, with a weak D call TRBD1 (6 bases). The length of the CDR3 is 15 residues. V lost 5 bases to trimming and J lost 3 bases, with 16 bases between them. CDR1 is SEHNR and CDR2 is FQNEAQ in the germline V gene (reference sequence).

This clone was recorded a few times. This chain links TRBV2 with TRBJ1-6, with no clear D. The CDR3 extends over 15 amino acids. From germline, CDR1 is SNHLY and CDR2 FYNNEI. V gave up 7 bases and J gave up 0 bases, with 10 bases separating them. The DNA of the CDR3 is TGTGCCAGCATCGAAGAGAGCTCCTATAATTCACCCCTCCACTTT. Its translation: CASIEESSYNSPLHF.